A single sample gave rise to the 25 T cell receptor beta chains below, sequenced in a study of blood T cell repertoires in COVID-19. The protocol was immunoSEQ multiplex PCR, while the TCRdb copy is restricted to in-frame clones and leaves out a portion. The sample shows 54,000 or so clones, over 65% of them seen only once. The sequencing input was peripheral blood. The receptors come from a man older than 75 with COVID-19, enrolled during active disease.

The J gene is TRBJ1-5, the V gene TRBV19; 8 bases match TRBD1. In germline, CDR1 is LNHDA, CDR2 SQIVND (reference sequence). The CDR3 extends over 18 amino acids. With 7 bases clipped from V and 0 bases from J, the junction kept 14 bases outside the gene matches. CDR3 sequence reads: CASTLTGARRYSNQPQHF. The CDR3 DNA is TGTGCCAGTACCTTGACAGGGGCACGTCGTTATAGCAATCAGCCCCAGCATTTT.

The rearrangement links TRBV19 to TRBJ2-2; 16 nucleotides agree with TRBD2. The J segment lost 1 base and the V segment lost 4 bases, leaving 6 bases of the junction unmatched. In germline, CDR1 is LNHDA, CDR2 SQIVND (reference sequence). The CDR3 has 19 residues. Here the CDR3 DNA reads TGTGCCAGTAGTAACCCGGGACTAGCGGGAGGGATGAACACCGGGGAGCTGTTTTTT. Protein sequence: CASSNPGLAGGMNTGELFF.

The CDR3: CASSQHGGVGHNEQFF. The DNA for the CDR3 is TGCGCCAGCAGCCAACATGGGGGGGTAGGGCACAATGAGCAGTTCTTC. The chain has TRBV4-3 and TRBJ2-1; 7 bases fit TRBD2. This CDR3 is built from 16 residues. Germline V gives CDR1 LGHNA, CDR2 YSLEER. V dropped 2 bases and J dropped 5; count of bases not matched to a gene: 9.

The chain combines TRBV11-2 with TRBJ1-5; 8 nucleotides match TRBD1. After removal of 4 bases from V and 4 bases from J, the junction contained 6 bases not matched to a gene. The germline CDR1 and CDR2 sequences are SGHAT and FQNNGV. CDR3 length: 15 amino acids. The CDR3 here is CASSWGTGWNQPQHF. The CDR3 nucleotides are TGTGCCAGCAGCTGGGGGACAGGTTGGAATCAGCCCCAGCATTTT.

This chain connects TRBV5-5 to TRBJ1-4, with D hard to call. CDR3 length: 14 amino acids. The germline V and J ends were trimmed by 0 bases and 2 bases, with 5 bases remaining between them. Germline CDR1 is SGHKS and CDR2 is YYEKEE (reference sequence). The CDR3 DNA reads TGTGCCAGCAGCTTGGCAGGTACTAATGAAAAACTGTTTTTT. Its protein is CASSLAGTNEKLFF.

There are a few counts of this clone. The chain combines TRBV6-5 with TRBJ2-2, with a possible D match to TRBD2 (6 bases). The CDR3 totals 14 residues. Germline V gives CDR1 MNHEY, CDR2 SVGAGI. Trimming took off 6 bases at V and 5 bases at J, with 13 bases between the two ends. The CDR3 spells CASRLGRLTGELFF. The CDR3 DNA reads as TGTGCCAGCAGACTTGGGAGGTTGACCGGGGAGCTGTTTTTT.

This clone is categorized as medium-sized. The chain recombines TRBV6-2 or TRBV6-3 with TRBJ2-7, with 7 bases fitting TRBD2. V lost 2 bases to trimming and J lost 4 bases; unmatched junction nucleotides: 5. Germline values: CDR1 MNHEY, CDR2 SVGEGT. CDR3 length: 14 residues. This chain's CDR3 is CASSYGSGSYEQYF. DNA of the CDR3: TGTGCCAGCAGTTACGGTAGCGGGTCGTACGAGCAGTACTTC.

V and J are TRBV7-9 and TRBJ2-1; TRBD2 agrees at 7 bases. Trimming at V came to 10 bases and at J to 4 bases, leaving 7 bases not matched to a gene. This CDR3 spans 13 amino acids. The V gene's germline CDR1 is SEHNR and CDR2 FQNEAQ (reference sequence). CDR3 protein: CATQGREYNEQFF. CDR3 nucleotide sequence: TGTGCCACCCAAGGGAGGGAGTACAATGAGCAGTTCTTC.

The chain carries TRBV7-7 and TRBJ2-5; tentative D call: TRBD1 (5 bases). Trimming pared 3 bases from V and 2 bases from J, leaving 13 bases between. The CDR3 has 15 amino acids. CDR1 is SSHAT and CDR2 is FNYEAQ in the germline V gene (reference sequence). Written as DNA, the CDR3 is TGTGCCAGCAGCTTGAACGCCGACAGACAAGAGACCCAGTACTTC. Amino acid sequence: CASSLNADRQETQYF.

The chain combines TRBV19 with TRBJ2-1, with 7 positions matching TRBD1. CDR1 and CDR2 (germline): LNHDA, SQIVND (reference sequence). V gave up 5 bases and J gave up 3 bases; unmatched junction bases: 13. The CDR3 is made up of 17 amino acids. CDR3 region: CASSPRWTGAGYNEQFF. In DNA form, the CDR3 reads TGTGCCAGTAGTCCCCGCTGGACAGGTGCCGGCTACAATGAGCAGTTCTTC.

This sequence joins TRBV15 and TRBJ2-3; a weak D match, TRBD1 (5 bases). The CDR3 has 15 residues. The germline CDR1 and CDR2 sequences are LNHNV and YYDKDF (reference sequence). Trimming took off 1 base at V and 1 base at J, with 9 bases between the two ends. The CDR3 is CATSRAGHGTDTQYF. CDR3 DNA sequence: TGTGCCACCAGCAGAGCAGGGCATGGCACAGATACGCAGTATTTT.

The table lists this clone with a count of one. Written as DNA, the CDR3 is TGTGCCTGGAGTGTACCCGGGGATGGGGGGATCTACAATGAGCAGTTCTTC. As protein: CAWSVPGDGGIYNEQFF. The rearrangement uses TRBV30 and TRBJ2-1; tentatively, D is TRBD2 (6 bases). Germline-derived CDR1 and CDR2 are GTSNPN and SVGIG (reference sequence). V was shortened by 0 bases and J by 3 bases, with 18 bases between the two germline ends. The CDR3 runs to 17 residues. Full variable domain (remainder filled in from reference TRBV30 and TRBJ2-1): SQTIHQWPATLVQPVGSPLSLECTVEGTSNPNLYWYRQAAGRGLQLLFYSVGIGQISSEVPQNLSASRPQDRQFILSSKKLLLSDSGFYLCAWSVPGDGGIYNEQFFGPGTRLTVL.

There are a few counts of this clone. V usage is TRBV27 and J usage is TRBJ1-1; 11 bases align to TRBD1. Germline CDR1 is MNHEY and CDR2 is SMNVEV (reference sequence). The CDR3 extends over 15 amino acids. V dropped 7 bases and J dropped 7; count of bases not matched to a gene: 11. The CDR3 loop reads CASIPRTGGAGEAFF. The DNA for the CDR3 is TGTGCCAGCATTCCTCGGACAGGGGGCGCGGGTGAAGCTTTCTTT.

The table lists this clone with a few counts. This chain joins TRBV4-1 and TRBJ2-1; 8 bases are a match to TRBD2. V was clipped by 0 bases and J by 4 bases; unmatched bases: 5. There are 16 residues in the CDR3. Looked up from germline, CDR1 is MGHRA and CDR2 is YSYEKL. The CDR3 region is CASSQDSPGGYNEQFF. The CDR3 nucleotides are TGCGCCAGCAGCCAAGACTCCCCGGGAGGGTACAATGAGCAGTTCTTC.

The chain combines TRBV7-9 with TRBJ1-6; 7 positions agree with TRBD1. The CDR3 has 15 amino acids. The V gene's germline CDR1 is SEHNR and CDR2 FQNEAQ (reference sequence). The V gene end was trimmed by 0 bases and the J gene end by 8 bases; junction bases not matched to a gene: 4. The CDR3 sequence is CASSLASRGDSPLHF. In nucleotides, the CDR3 is TGTGCCAGCAGCTTAGCGTCCAGGGGGGATTCACCCCTCCACTTT. The whole variable domain, remainder taken from reference TRBV7-9 and TRBJ1-6, is DTGVSQNPRHKITKRGQNVTFRCDPISEHNRLYWYRQTLGQGPEFLTYFQNEAQLEKSRLLSDRFSAERPKGSFSTLEIQRTEQGDSAMYLCASSLASRGDSPLHFGNGTRLTVT.

The chain recombines TRBV12-3 or TRBV12-4 with TRBJ1-1; no reliable D call. There are 11 residues in the CDR3. Trimming removed 6 bases at V and 5 bases at J, with 7 bases between. CDR3 DNA sequence: TGTGCCAGCAGGGAGGTAACTGAAGCTTTCTTT. This encodes CASREVTEAFF.

The chain recombines TRBV28 with TRBJ2-7, with 7 bases identical to TRBD2. The length of the CDR3 is 16 residues. The germline gives CDR1 MDHEN, CDR2 SYDVKM. The ends lost 2 bases at V and 0 bases at J; junction bases unmatched: 7. CDR3 region: CASSLGTTQSSYEQYV. The CDR3 nucleotides read TGTGCCAGCAGTTTAGGGACTACTCAGAGCTCCTACGAGCAGTACGTC.

J is TRBJ1-5 and V is TRBV19; possibly TRBD1 for D (6 bases). From germline, CDR1 is LNHDA and CDR2 SQIVND (reference sequence). The ends were cut back, 8 bases at V and 1 base at J, with 15 bases in the middle. The CDR3 runs 15 residues. This CDR3 is CASSGGAGSNQPQHF. CDR3 DNA: TGTGCCAGTTCGGGGGGCGCAGGCAGCAATCAGCCCCAGCATTTT.

The chain employs TRBV13 and TRBJ1-2; TRBD1 matches 9 bases. The CDR3 is 14 amino acids. Looked up from germline, CDR1 is PRHDT and CDR2 is FYEKMQ (reference sequence). J was trimmed by 4 bases and V by 5 bases; bases with no gene match: 5. In DNA, the CDR3 is TGTGCCAGCAGCGCCCAGACAGGGGGCTATGGCTACACCTTC. Encoded protein: CASSAQTGGYGYTF.

The V call is TRBV5-4, the J call TRBJ1-4; D perhaps matches TRBD1 (5 bases). V lost 4 bases and J 5 bases, leaving 21 bases between the germline ends. Germline CDR1 SGHNT, CDR2 YYREEE (reference sequence). The CDR3 has 17 amino acids. The CDR3 sequence is CASSRSSAGTANEKLFF. The CDR3 bases are TGTGCCAGCAGCCGGAGTTCTGCCGGGACTGCAAATGAAAAACTGTTTTTT.

DNA for the CDR3: TGTGCCAGCAGTGGGCCGGGGGGCCAAGAGACCCAGTACTTC. This gives the protein CASSGPGGQETQYF. The rearrangement uses TRBV28 and TRBJ2-5; 7 nucleotides agree with TRBD2. Germline CDR1 MDHEN, CDR2 SYDVKM. The CDR3 has 14 residues. Germline trimming cut 5 bases from V and 1 base from J; bases unmatched to any gene: 4. The full variable domain, completed using reference TRBV28 and TRBJ2-5, is DVKVTQSSRYLVKRTGEKVFLECVQDMDHENMFWYRQDPGLGLRLIYFSYDVKMKEKGDIPEGYSVSREKKERFSLILESASTNQTSMYLCASSGPGGQETQYFGPGTRLLVL.

The J gene is TRBJ2-1, the V gene TRBV19; D unclear. Deletions cut 3 bases from V and 1 base from J, with 16 bases between. Germline lookup yields CDR1 LNHDA and CDR2 SQIVND (reference sequence). The CDR3 has 17 residues. CDR3 coding DNA: TGTGCCAGTAGTATTCTCCCCCCCCCTAGGTCCTACAATGAGCAGTTCTTC. It encodes CASSILPPPRSYNEQFF.

The V and J genes are TRBV30 and TRBJ1-5; D is perhaps TRBD1 (6 bases). Trimming shortened V by 2 bases and J by 9 bases, and 14 bases separated the two germline ends. Germline CDR1 is GTSNPN and CDR2 is SVGIG (reference sequence). The CDR3 loop spans 13 amino acids. The CDR3 DNA reads TGTGCCTGGAGTCGGACAGTGGAATGGCCCCAGCATTTT. It translates to CAWSRTVEWPQHF.

Only a few counts were recorded for this clone. The rearrangement links TRBV15 to TRBJ1-4; 12 bases are a match to TRBD1. Looked up from germline, CDR1 is LNHNV and CDR2 is YYDKDF (reference sequence). The CDR3 is 22 amino acids. V shed 4 bases and J 1 base; nucleotides not matched to a gene: 19. The CDR3 bases are TGTGCCACCAGCACATTCGCCCGCGGGACAGGGGGCGCGGGGAGAACTAATGAAAAACTGTTTTTT. Residues: CATSTFARGTGGAGRTNEKLFF.

The chain combines TRBV5-3 with TRBJ1-2; a weak D match, TRBD1 (6 bases). TRBV5-3 carries the ORF label, with uncertain function. The CDR3 covers 16 residues. Trimming removed 5 bases at V and 4 bases at J, with 21 bases between. Written as DNA, the CDR3 is TGTGCCAGAAGATTTGCCGACAGGAGCCTCCCCTATGGCTACACCTTC. This codes for CARRFADRSLPYGYTF.